These 25 T cell receptor beta chains were sequenced from one sample in a study of T cell repertoires in cytomegalovirus infection. TCRdb fed the reads into MiXCR, producing one record per CDR3 protein. Of 110,000 to 150,000 distinct CDR3 sequences in the sample, around 30% were seen once. No antigens are known for them. The sample was CD8+ T cells from cultured PBMCs, taken from culture after CMV antigen stimulation. Receptor source: a human donor in good health (CMV status not recorded). Some clones in this sample may be carry-over from other donors' samples.

The CDR3 here is CASSLGQGVNTGELFF. The CDR3 coding sequence is TGTGCCAGCAGCTTGGGACAGGGGGTGAACACCGGGGAGCTGTTTTTT. The chain carries TRBV11-2 and TRBJ2-2, with 11 bases aligning to TRBD1. This CDR3 has 16 residues. Looked up from germline, CDR1 is SGHAT and CDR2 is FQNNGV. V lost 3 bases and J lost 1; bases outside the gene matches: 1.

V is TRBV7-3 and J is TRBJ2-7; possibly TRBD1 for D (6 bases). The CDR3 totals 14 residues. Germline CDR1 SGHTA, CDR2 FQGTGA. Between the trimmed V and J ends, which lost 4 bases and 3 bases, there was a span of 13 bases. The CDR3 here is CASSSSGTNYEQYF. Here the CDR3 DNA reads TGTGCCAGCAGCTCATCCGGGACAAACTACGAGCAGTACTTC.

This clonotype occurred a few times. The V call is TRBV5-1, the J call TRBJ2-1; 7 bases match TRBD2. Germline V gene sequence: CDR1 SGHRS, CDR2 YFSETQ. The CDR3 is 14 amino acids. The J segment lost 8 bases and the V segment lost 2 bases, leaving 7 bases of the junction unmatched. The CDR3 sequence is CASSFLSGSDEQFF. Here the CDR3 DNA reads TGCGCCAGCAGCTTTCTTAGCGGGTCGGATGAGCAGTTCTTC. Drawing the rest from reference TRBV5-1 and TRBJ2-1, the complete variable domain is KAGVTQTPRYLIKTRGQQVTLSCSPISGHRSVSWYQQTPGQGLQFLFEYFSETQRNKGNFPGRFSGRQFSNSRSEMNVSTLELGDSALYLCASSFLSGSDEQFFGPGTRLTVL.

There are many counts of this clonotype. The rearrangement links TRBV6-1 to TRBJ2-6, with D perhaps TRBD2 (7 bases). CDR3 size: 16 residues. From germline, CDR1 is MNHNS and CDR2 SASEGT. V was shortened by 1 base and J by 2 bases, with 9 bases between the two germline ends. The CDR3 sequence: CASSEVGGPGANVLTF. The CDR3 region has the DNA TGTGCCAGCAGTGAAGTGGGGGGGCCTGGGGCCAACGTCCTGACTTTC.

This clonotype has just a few counts. This chain links TRBV6-5 with TRBJ2-1; TRBD2 is a possible D gene (5 bases). V was pared by 6 bases and J by 6 bases, with 33 bases between. This CDR3 spans 20 amino acids. Germline values: CDR1 MNHEY, CDR2 SVGAGI. CDR3 bases: TGTGCCAGCAGATCTAGTCCTTTTTCGTGGGCCACGAGGGTTACCAATGAGCAGTTCTTC. As protein: CASRSSPFSWATRVTNEQFF.

This clonotype was counted ten times or more. The chain joins TRBV7-8 to TRBJ1-3; perhaps TRBD1 as D (5 bases). The V gene lost 4 bases and the J gene lost 0 bases, with 13 bases spanning the gap. Germline V gene lookup returns CDR1 SGHVS and CDR2 FQNEAQ. The CDR3 consists of 16 residues. The CDR3 is CASSYRDLSSGNTIYF. The DNA for the CDR3 is TGTGCCAGCAGCTACCGGGACCTAAGCTCTGGAAACACCATATATTTT.

V gene TRBV11-3 combines with J gene TRBJ1-1, with unresolved D. The CDR3 extends over 13 amino acids. Germline V gene sequence: CDR1 SGHNT, CDR2 YENEEA. Trimming stripped 6 bases from V and 1 base from J, with 9 bases between. CDR3 sequence: CASSYGSNTEAFF. The CDR3 nucleotides are TGTGCCAGCAGTTACGGCTCGAACACTGAAGCTTTCTTT.

There are many counts of this clonotype. V gene TRBV6-6 combines with J gene TRBJ2-5; D remains ambiguous. The CDR3 runs to 14 residues. The germline V gene encodes CDR1 MNHNY and CDR2 SVGAGI (reference sequence). V lost 2 bases and J 1 base, leaving 8 bases between the germline ends. The CDR3 loop reads CASSYRAFQETQYF. In nucleotides, the CDR3 is TGTGCCAGCAGTTACAGGGCCTTCCAAGAGACCCAGTACTTC.

This clonotype has at least ten counts. The chain links TRBV7-8 to TRBJ1-4; D gene ambiguous. The CDR3 is 12 residues long. Trimming pared 4 bases from V and 8 bases from J, leaving 8 bases between. Per germline, CDR1 SGHVS and CDR2 FQNEAQ. The chain's CDR3 is CASSSQEEKLFF. CDR3 DNA: TGTGCCAGCAGCTCCCAAGAAGAAAAACTGTTTTTT.

This chain links TRBV4-2 with TRBJ1-1; perhaps TRBD1 as D (6 bases). CDR3 length: 14 amino acids. Trimming stripped 2 bases from V and 5 bases from J, with 12 bases between. The germline gives CDR1 LGHNA, CDR2 YNFKEQ. CDR3 sequence: CASSQLTGITEAFF. The CDR3 DNA reads as TGTGCCAGCAGCCAACTAACAGGGATAACTGAAGCTTTCTTT.

A single count supports this clonotype. The chain links TRBV14 to TRBJ1-6; D is unresolved. Germline CDR1 reads SGHDN; CDR2 reads FVKESK. Trimming removed 1 base at V and 8 bases at J, with 3 bases between. The length of the CDR3 is 12 residues. Here the CDR3 reads CASSQGYSPLHF. CDR3 DNA: TGTGCCAGCAGCCAAGGGTATTCACCCCTCCACTTT.

This clonotype came up a few times. The rearrangement uses TRBV7-9 and TRBJ1-6, with TRBD1 matching 7 bases. The V segment lost 5 bases and the J segment 7 bases; nucleotides outside the gene matches: 20. This CDR3 contains 19 residues. Germline CDR1 is SEHNR and CDR2 is FQNEAQ (reference sequence). The CDR3 nucleotides read TGTGCCAGCAGCCCACCTGGAGGACAGGTGGGATTCCAAAATTCACCCCTCCACTTT. Translation: CASSPPGGQVGFQNSPLHF.

In its sample, this clonotype was seen a few times. V gene TRBV11-2 combines with J gene TRBJ2-2; D may be TRBD2 (7 bases). Trimming removed 6 bases at V and 0 bases at J, with 14 bases between. The CDR3 is 16 residues long. The germline gives CDR1 SGHAT, CDR2 FQNNGV. CDR3 residues: CASRGRGGANTGELFF. CDR3 DNA sequence: TGTGCCAGCAGGGGGAGGGGGGGAGCGAACACCGGGGAGCTGTTTTTT.

J is TRBJ1-3 and V is TRBV19; D remains ambiguous. Germline CDR1 LNHDA, CDR2 SQIVND (reference sequence). CDR3 size: 13 residues. Trimming removed 7 bases at V and 3 bases at J, with 10 bases between. The CDR3 DNA reads as TGTGCCAGTACCGGAAGACTTGGAAACACCATATATTTT. This sequence encodes CASTGRLGNTIYF.

This clonotype occurred many times. The rearrangement joins TRBV7-8 to TRBJ2-7; 8 nucleotides line up with TRBD1. The CDR3 is 14 amino acids. Germline CDR1 and CDR2: SGHVS and FQNEAQ. V trimming: 2 bases; J trimming: 2 bases; junction bases outside the gene matches: 2. CDR3 coding DNA: TGTGCCAGCAGCTTACGACAGGGGACCTACGAGCAGTACTTC. It is translated as CASSLRQGTYEQYF.

This clonotype turned up a few times. V is TRBV6-1 and J is TRBJ1-2; no firm D call. CDR1 is MNHNS, CDR2 SASEGT, per germline. This CDR3 is built from 9 residues. Trimming pared 8 bases from V and 6 bases from J, leaving 4 bases between. The CDR3 DNA follows: TGTGCCAGCGATCATGGCTACACCTTC. It codes for CASDHGYTF.

The chain carries TRBV7-9 and TRBJ1-5; TRBD1 aligns across 12 bases. The CDR3 has 15 residues. With 4 bases clipped from V and 7 bases from J, the junction kept 5 bases outside the gene matches. Germline V gene sequence: CDR1 SEHNR, CDR2 FQNEAQ (reference sequence). This chain's CDR3 is CASSSGTGGGQPQHF. The CDR3 bases are TGTGCCAGCAGCTCCGGGACAGGGGGCGGGCAGCCCCAGCATTTT. The full variable domain, rest sourced from reference TRBV7-9 and TRBJ1-5, is DTGVSQNPRHKITKRGQNVTFRCDPISEHNRLYWYRQTLGQGPEFLTYFQNEAQLEKSRLLSDRFSAERPKGSFSTLEIQRTEQGDSAMYLCASSSGTGGGQPQHFGDGTRLSIL.

The CDR3 DNA reads TGTGCCAGCAGCCCTGCCGGACAGGGGACCACTGAAGCTTTCTTT. This encodes CASSPAGQGTTEAFF. The V and J genes are TRBV4-2 and TRBJ1-1; the match to TRBD1 covers 9 bases. V shed 4 bases and J 4 bases; nucleotides not matched to a gene: 7. Germline V gene lookup returns CDR1 LGHNA and CDR2 YNFKEQ. The CDR3 has 15 residues.

In the case of this clonotype: A junction boundary mismatches the germline segment, possibly from a read error. J is TRBJ2-7 and V is TRBV7-6; D call uncertain. The length of the CDR3 is 13 residues. CDR1 SGHVS and CDR2 FNYEAQ come from the germline V gene. CDR3 in DNA: TGTGCCAGCAGCTTAGGCCGCGGCTACAAGCAGTACTTC. Protein: CASSLGRGYKQYF.

This clonotype was observed a handful of times. The chain links TRBV7-2 to TRBJ2-2; D unresolved. The CDR3 extends over 12 amino acids. The V and J ends lost 3 bases and 6 bases respectively, with 5 bases between them. CDR1 and CDR2 from the germline V gene are SGHTA and FQGNSA. The CDR3 DNA follows: TGTGCCAGCAGCTTTCGCCCCGGGGAGCTGTTTTTT. Protein product: CASSFRPGELFF.

This clonotype was seen many times. The rearrangement links TRBV28 to TRBJ2-7; 8 nucleotides align to TRBD1. Per the germline V gene, CDR1 is MDHEN and CDR2 is SYDVKM. V was pared by 5 bases and J by 1 base, with 10 bases of the junction left unmatched. The CDR3 covers 16 residues. The CDR3 protein is CASSGIGDRPSYEQYF. CDR3 bases: TGTGCCAGCAGTGGAATAGGGGACAGGCCATCCTACGAGCAGTACTTC.

This clonotype was counted between two and nine times. V usage is TRBV29-1 and J usage is TRBJ2-5, with D uncertain. Per the germline V gene, CDR1 is SQVTM and CDR2 is ANQGSEA. This CDR3 contains 14 residues. Trimming removed 4 bases at V and 2 bases at J, with 14 bases between. CDR3 sequence: CSVALLDEQETQYF. The CDR3 DNA reads TGCAGCGTTGCCCTACTGGACGAGCAAGAGACCCAGTACTTC.

The chain links TRBV7-6 to TRBJ1-1, with unresolved D. The length of the CDR3 is 11 residues. Trimming shortened V by 6 bases and J by 8 bases, and 10 bases separated the two germline ends. Germline V gives CDR1 SGHVS, CDR2 FNYEAQ. The CDR3 DNA reads TGTGCCAGCAGTTGGACGGACGAAGCTTTCTTT. Amino acids: CASSWTDEAFF.

V gene TRBV19 combines with J gene TRBJ1-4, with a weak D call TRBD1 (5 bases). Per germline, CDR1 LNHDA and CDR2 SQIVND (reference sequence). The germline V and J ends were trimmed by 6 bases and 4 bases, with 12 bases remaining between them. The CDR3 contains 14 residues. The CDR3 is CASSPGRYNEKLFF. CDR3 sequence (DNA): TGTGCCAGTAGCCCGGGACGGTATAATGAAAAACTGTTTTTT.

This clonotype has ten or more counts. V usage is TRBV12-3 or TRBV12-4 and J usage is TRBJ1-5; the match to TRBD1 covers 10 bases. V shed 5 bases and J 8 bases; nucleotides not matched to a gene: 9. The CDR3 covers 15 residues. The DNA for the CDR3 is TGTGCCAGCAGTCCGTGGGACAGGGGACGGAAGCCCCAGCATTTT. This translates into CASSPWDRGRKPQHF.